This passage covers 20 T cell receptor beta chains from one sample sequenced in a study of Graves' ophthalmopathy and Graves' hyperthyroidism. Beta-chain TCR CDR3 regions were amplified from RNA transcripts. A first-round RT-PCR used HTBI primers, followed by a second-round multiplex PCR. TCRdb processed the multiplex PCR reads anew with MiXCR; each CDR3 protein has one entry. The repertoire holds some 1.1 million distinct CDR3 sequences, approximately 35% seen once, with over 8.5% in the top ten. The source material was peripheral blood or thyroid tissue (not recorded which). The receptors come from an adult man with Graves' hyperthyroidism.

The V gene is TRBV19, the J gene TRBJ2-7; the match to TRBD1 covers 7 bases. In germline, CDR1 is LNHDA, CDR2 SQIVND (reference sequence). Trimming took 2 bases from V and 3 from J; bases not matched to a gene: 7. CDR3 size: 15 residues. DNA for the CDR3: TGTGCCAGTAGTATAACCCCGGACAGGAACTACGAGCAGTACTTC. Residues: CASSITPDRNYEQYF. The variable domain in full, with the rest retrieved from reference TRBV19 and TRBJ2-7, is DGGITQSPKYLFRKEGQNVTLSCEQNLNHDAMYWYRQDPGQGLRLIYYSQIVNDFQKGDIAEGYSVSREKKESFPLTVTSAQKNPTAFYLCASSITPDRNYEQYFGPGTRLTVT.

This clonotype was counted ten times or more. V and J are TRBV25-1 and TRBJ1-4; a weak D match, TRBD1 (5 bases). Trimming took off 1 base at V and 7 bases at J, with 16 bases between the two ends. CDR3 length: 16 residues. Germline lookup yields CDR1 MGHDK and CDR2 SYGVNS. The CDR3 region is CASSEFGAGLVEKLFF. CDR3 nucleotides: TGTGCCAGCAGTGAATTTGGGGCAGGGCTAGTTGAAAAACTGTTTTTT.

This clonotype has at least ten counts. V is TRBV12-3 or TRBV12-4 and J is TRBJ1-6; possibly TRBD1 for D (6 bases). The length of the CDR3 is 15 residues. The germline V and J ends were trimmed by 4 bases and 3 bases, with 10 bases remaining between them. The CDR3 sequence is CASSSGGGYNSPLHF. In DNA, the CDR3 is TGTGCCAGCAGTTCTGGGGGCGGCTATAATTCACCCCTCCACTTT.

This clonotype was recorded many times. The rearrangement joins TRBV25-1 to TRBJ2-7; 13 bases line up with TRBD2. CDR1 and CDR2 (germline): MGHDK, SYGVNS. CDR3 length: 14 residues. The trim removed 8 bases at V and 2 bases at J, leaving 3 bases unmatched. The CDR3 bases are TGTGCCAGCCAAGGACTAGCGGGAGCCTACGAGCAGTACTTC. Protein: CASQGLAGAYEQYF.

This clonotype was seen ten or more times. The chain uses TRBV4-1 and TRBJ1-6, with 7 bases aligning to TRBD1. CDR1 and CDR2 (germline): MGHRA, YSYEKL. The CDR3 loop spans 16 amino acids. Trimming removed 1 base from V and 8 bases from J; junction bases left unmatched: 8. This chain's CDR3 is CASSQANRQGDSPLHF. CDR3 DNA sequence: TGCGCCAGCAGCCAAGCTAATCGGCAGGGGGATTCACCCCTCCACTTT.

This clonotype was observed a handful of times. The chain has TRBV4-1 and TRBJ2-5; 10 bases fit TRBD2. CDR1 and CDR2 (germline): MGHRA, YSYEKL. V shed 0 bases and J 7 bases; nucleotides not matched to a gene: 11. CDR3 length equals 17 residues. The CDR3 DNA sequence: TGCGCCAGCAGCCAAGAGGAAGCGGGAGGGTCTGTGGGGACCCAGTACTTC. The encoded protein is CASSQEEAGGSVGTQYF.

In its sample, this clonotype was seen many times. The V gene is TRBV12-3 or TRBV12-4, the J gene TRBJ2-5; D is uncertain. The CDR3 totals 14 residues. V lost 5 bases, J lost 5 bases, and 15 bases lay in between. CDR3: CASSQRNYPETQYF. CDR3 sequence (DNA): TGTGCCAGCAGTCAACGAAATTATCCCGAGACCCAGTACTTC.

Worth noting for this clonotype: One junction end disagrees with the germline gene, perhaps due to a read error. V is TRBV7-6 and J is TRBJ1-5; D uncertain. Germline V CDR1 and CDR2: SGHVS, FNYEAQ. The CDR3 covers 16 residues. CDR3 DNA: TGTGCCAGCAGTTTAGGTGGGAATAAGGGCAATCAGCCCCAGCATTTT. This encodes CASSLGGNKGNQPQHF.

This clonotype was observed at least ten times. The chain employs TRBV14 and TRBJ2-7; D unclear. The CDR3 covers 11 residues. The V end was cut by 0 bases, the J end by 13 bases, with 10 bases between. CDR1 is SGHDN and CDR2 is FVKESK in the germline V gene. CDR3 sequence reads: CASSQDTPLYF. The CDR3, as DNA: TGTGCCAGCAGCCAAGATACTCCCCTCTACTTC. The complete variable domain, with remaining parts taken from reference TRBV14 and TRBJ2-7, reads EAGVTQFPSHSVIEKGQTVTLRCDPISGHDNLYWYRRVMGKEIKFLLHFVKESKQDESGMPNNRFLAERTGGTYSTLKVQPAELEDSGVYFCASSQDTPLYFGPGTRLTVT.

J is TRBJ1-2 and V is TRBV7-8, with D unresolved. Trimming stripped 2 bases from V and 6 bases from J, with 13 bases between. The V gene's germline CDR1 is SGHVS and CDR2 FQNEAQ. The CDR3 totals 14 residues. CDR3 coding DNA: TGTGCCAGCAGCTTACGTAACGTCGGAGATGGCTACACCTTC. The encoded protein is CASSLRNVGDGYTF.

The chain links TRBV11-2 to TRBJ2-5, with unresolved D. This CDR3 spans 15 amino acids. With 0 bases removed from V and 5 bases from J, the gap between germline ends came to 13 bases. In germline, CDR1 is SGHAT, CDR2 FQNNGV. The CDR3 spells CASSLDKRSWETQYF. The CDR3 nucleotides are TGTGCCAGCAGCTTAGACAAACGGAGTTGGGAGACCCAGTACTTC.

This chain links TRBV25-1 with TRBJ2-7; TRBD2 agrees at 9 bases. V was pared by 5 bases and J by 7 bases, with 12 bases of the junction left unmatched. The CDR3 sequence is 15 residues long. Germline V gives CDR1 MGHDK, CDR2 SYGVNS. The CDR3 bases are TGTGCCAGCAGTTCGTTTAGCGGGAGTCCCGGGGAGCAGTACTTC. It encodes CASSSFSGSPGEQYF.

The table lists this clonotype with a few counts. The chain employs TRBV6-6 and TRBJ1-5; no clear D. V gave up 6 bases and J gave up 3 bases, with 12 bases separating them. CDR3 length: 14 residues. Germline CDR1 MNHNY, CDR2 SVGAGI (reference sequence). The CDR3 bases are TGTGCCAGCAGATTACAGAGGGACAATCAGCCCCAGCATTTT. Protein sequence: CASRLQRDNQPQHF.

The chain combines TRBV25-1 with TRBJ2-2; no firm D call. Looked up from germline, CDR1 is MGHDK and CDR2 is SYGVNS. The CDR3 spans 16 residues. The V gene lost 2 bases and the J gene lost 0 bases, with 10 bases spanning the gap. The CDR3 DNA is TGTGCCAGCAGTGAAAGGTCGCCAGCGAACACCGGGGAGCTGTTTTTT. Amino acids: CASSERSPANTGELFF.

This clonotype was counted ten times or more. The V gene is TRBV29-1, the J gene TRBJ1-2; no clear D. The V and J ends lost 5 bases and 0 bases respectively, with 10 bases between them. CDR1 is SQVTM, CDR2 ANQGSEA, per germline. The CDR3 has 13 residues. The CDR3 here is CSVLYLANYGYTF. The CDR3 nucleotides read TGCAGCGTTCTTTACCTAGCTAACTATGGCTACACCTTC.

This clonotype was counted ten times or more. The V gene is TRBV2, the J gene TRBJ1-2, with 7 positions matching TRBD1. Germline lookup yields CDR1 SNHLY and CDR2 FYNNEI. The length of the CDR3 is 13 residues. The junction had 8 bases not matched to a gene; V was cut back by 9 bases and J by 4 bases. The CDR3 nucleotides read TGTGCCAGTCACCAGGGGGGGATCTATGGCTACACCTTC. It yields the protein CASHQGGIYGYTF. Drawing the rest from reference TRBV2 and TRBJ1-2, the complete variable domain is EPEVTQTPSHQVTQMGQEVILRCVPISNHLYFYWYRQILGQKVEFLVSFYNNEISEKSEIFDDQFSVERPDGSNFTLKIRSTKLEDSAMYFCASHQGGIYGYTFGSGTRLTVV.

The CDR3 sequence: CASSPFTGDSSYEQYF. For the CDR3, the DNA is TGTGCCAGCAGCCCATTCACGGGAGACAGCTCCTACGAGCAGTACTTC. The rearrangement joins TRBV7-9 to TRBJ2-7, with D possibly being TRBD2 (6 bases). Per germline, CDR1 SEHNR and CDR2 FQNEAQ (reference sequence). Trimming took off 5 bases at V and 0 bases at J, with 17 bases between the two ends. There are 16 residues in the CDR3.

This clonotype has ten or more counts. Here the CDR3 DNA reads TGTGCCAGCAGCTTAGACGCGGGGGTTAACGAGCAGTACTTC. Translation gives CASSLDAGVNEQYF. This rearrangement joins TRBV7-9 to TRBJ2-7; 7 nucleotides line up with TRBD2. CDR1 SEHNR and CDR2 FQNEAQ come from the germline V gene (reference sequence). This CDR3 comprises 14 residues. V lost 1 base, J lost 5 bases, and 5 bases stayed unmatched.

Comment on this clonotype: The junction departs from germline at one end; a sequencing error may be responsible. The V call is TRBV20-1, the J call TRBJ2-7, with 7 bases matching TRBD2. The CDR3 is 14 residues long. Germline V CDR1 and CDR2: DFQATT, SNEGSKA (reference sequence). The CDR3 region has the DNA TGCAGTGCTAGAGGAGTAGGAGGGGACTACGAGGAGTACTTC. Translated: CSARGVGGDYEEYF.

In regard to this clonotype: This may be a read error, as it is one base from a much larger clone. The chain joins TRBV15 to TRBJ1-1, with TRBD1 as a possible D gene (5 bases). The germline gives CDR1 LNHNV, CDR2 YYDKDF (reference sequence). This CDR3 is built from 15 residues. The CDR3 nucleotides read TGTGCCACCAGCACCAGACAGACTATGAACACTGAAACTTTCTTT. Amino acids: CATSTRQTMNTETFF.